These 20 T cell receptor beta chains originate from one sample sequenced in a study of molecular identifiers for immune sequencing clone quantification. One entry per CDR3 protein, called by TCRdb with MiXCR from the PCR reads. Of around 480,000 distinct CDR3 sequences in the sample, roughly 23% are singletons; the top ten hold about 0.8%. Sequenced sample: naive CD8+ T cells from blood, with Jurkat cell RNA spiked in. Indicated subset: FACS-sorted CD8+CD4-CCR7+CD45RA+ naive T cells. The receptors were gathered from a human donor in good health. Some libraries in this study had Jurkat cell RNA spiked in.

This clonotype showed up many times. The rearrangement links TRBV7-9 to TRBJ1-1; D gene unclear. Deletions cut 10 bases from V and 5 bases from J, with 14 bases between. CDR3 size: 12 residues. Germline V lookup: CDR1 SEHNR, CDR2 FQNEAQ (reference sequence). This CDR3 reads CATTPRATEAFF. The CDR3, as DNA: TGTGCCACCACCCCGCGGGCGACTGAAGCTTTCTTT.

The sample holds a few counts of this clonotype. The CDR3, as DNA: TGTGCCAGTCGGCCAGCCGGTTCCATAGATACGCAGTATTTT. Encoded protein: CASRPAGSIDTQYF. The V call is TRBV19, the J call TRBJ2-3; D is ambiguous. The CDR3 totals 14 residues. The V gene's germline CDR1 is LNHDA and CDR2 SQIVND (reference sequence). V gave up 8 bases and J gave up 5 bases, with 17 bases separating them. The full variable domain, completed using reference TRBV19 and TRBJ2-3, is DGGITQSPKYLFRKEGQNVTLSCEQNLNHDAMYWYRQDPGQGLRLIYYSQIVNDFQKGDIAEGYSVSREKKESFPLTVTSAQKNPTAFYLCASRPAGSIDTQYFGPGTRLTVL.

In the case of this clonotype: It may be a read error: a sequence one base away is much more abundant. The J gene is TRBJ2-1, the V gene TRBV4-1, with D perhaps TRBD2 (5 bases). Germline V CDR1 and CDR2: MGHRA, YSYEKL. The CDR3 loop spans 15 amino acids. The CDR3 DNA reads TGCGCCAGCAGCCAAGATAGCGCAGACTACGATGAGCAGTTCTTC. Its translation is CASSQDSADYDEQFF.

This clonotype was detected many times. Here the CDR3 reads CASSPHWSDTQYF. The CDR3 DNA follows: TGTGCCAGCAGCCCCCACTGGTCAGATACGCAGTATTTT. The rearrangement links TRBV5-5 to TRBJ2-3; D remains unclear. Germline loops: CDR1 SGHKS, CDR2 YYEKEE (reference sequence). Trimming removed 4 bases at V and 4 bases at J, with 10 bases between. CDR3 length: 13 amino acids.

In its sample, this clonotype was seen many times. The V gene is TRBV21-1, the J gene TRBJ2-3; the table's D call of TRBD1 was not tested on the DNA. TRBV21-1 corresponds to a pseudogene. The CDR3 covers 14 residues. CDR3 residues: CASSEQGCTDTQYF. The DNA for the CDR3 is TGTGCCAGCAGTGAACAGGGGTGCACAGATACGCAGTATTTT.

This clonotype was counted many times. This sequence joins TRBV11-2 and TRBJ2-1; either TRBD1 or TRBD2 may fit D (6 bases each). Germline values: CDR1 SGHAT, CDR2 FQNNGV. The length of the CDR3 is 12 residues. Trimming shortened V by 5 bases and J by 6 bases, and 8 bases separated the two germline ends. CDR3: CASSPGANEQFF. In DNA form, the CDR3 reads TGTGCCAGCAGCCCGGGGGCCAATGAGCAGTTCTTC. Full variable domain (remainder filled in from reference TRBV11-2 and TRBJ2-1): EAGVAQSPRYKIIEKRQSVAFWCNPISGHATLYWYQQILGQGPKLLIQFQNNGVVDDSQLPKDRFSAERLKGVDSTLKIQPAKLEDSAVYLCASSPGANEQFFGPGTRLTVL.

A word on this clonotype: One end of the junction is discordant with germline, which a read error may explain. V and J are TRBV7-9 and TRBJ1-2, with D uncertain. In germline, CDR1 is SEHNR, CDR2 FQNEAQ (reference sequence). CDR3 length: 14 residues. The CDR3 sequence is CAGSDVATNYGYTF. The CDR3 DNA reads as TGTGCCGGCAGCGATGTTGCAACTAACTATGGCTACACCTTC.

The rearrangement joins TRBV20-1 to TRBJ1-1; D not certain. V was cut by 0 bases and J by 5 bases, with 10 bases left in between. Germline CDR1 reads DFQATT; CDR2 reads SNEGSKA (reference sequence). The CDR3 consists of 13 residues. Written as DNA, the CDR3 is TGCAGTGCTAGAGATCGGTTAGCTACTGAAGCTTTCTTT. Protein sequence: CSARDRLATEAFF.

This clonotype was seen at least ten times. The J gene is TRBJ2-2, the V gene TRBV24-1; 7 positions agree with TRBD2. CDR1 and CDR2 (germline): KGHDR, SFDVKD. The CDR3 covers 14 residues. Losses at the gene ends were 2 bases for V and 6 bases for J; bases not matched to a gene: 2. CDR3 protein: CATSDSGLAGELFF. CDR3 nucleotide sequence: TGTGCCACCAGTGATTCCGGACTAGCCGGGGAGCTGTTTTTT.

V gene TRBV7-2 combines with J gene TRBJ2-7; D possibly uses TRBD1 or TRBD2 (6 bases each). Between the trimmed V and J ends, which lost 1 base and 4 bases, there was a span of 11 bases. The germline V gene encodes CDR1 SGHTA and CDR2 FQGNSA. This CDR3 has 14 amino acids. CDR3: CASSLEGGSYEQYF. Here the CDR3 DNA reads TGTGCCAGCAGCTTAGAGGGGGGTTCTTACGAGCAGTACTTC.

As concerns this clonotype: One junction end disagrees with the germline gene, perhaps due to a read error. V and J are TRBV3-1 and TRBJ1-4; the D gene is possibly TRBD1 (5 bases). This CDR3 region has 16 residues. Germline V gene lookup returns CDR1 LGHDT and CDR2 YNNKEL (reference sequence). The CDR3 is CAGSQYPDSSNEKLFF. The CDR3 DNA is TGTGCCGGCAGCCAATATCCCGACAGTTCTAATGAAAAACTGTTTTTT. The whole variable domain, remainder taken from reference TRBV3-1 and TRBJ1-4, is DTAVSQTPKYLVTQMGNDKSIKCEQNLGHDTMYWYKQDSKKFLKIMFSYNNKELIINETVPNRFSPKSPDKAHLNLHINSLELGDSAVYFCAGSQYPDSSNEKLFFGSGTQLSVL.

In this sample, this clonotype turned up a few times. This chain joins TRBV20-1 and TRBJ2-7; the match to TRBD2 covers 8 bases. CDR1 and CDR2 from the germline V gene are DFQATT and SNEGSKA (reference sequence). The CDR3 is made up of 13 amino acids. V lost 3 bases, J lost 1 base, and 2 bases stayed unmatched. CDR3 sequence reads: CSARREASYEQYF. The CDR3 region has the DNA TGCAGTGCTAGGCGGGAGGCTTCCTACGAGCAGTACTTC.

This clonotype was counted many times. V is TRBV6-5 and J is TRBJ2-7; D is ambiguous. The CDR3 contains 14 residues. Trimming removed 2 bases from V and 7 bases from J, with 15 bases in between. Per germline, CDR1 MNHEY and CDR2 SVGAGI. The CDR3 sequence is CASSYPGPVGEQYF. CDR3 sequence (DNA): TGTGCCAGCAGTTACCCCGGACCTGTTGGGGAGCAGTACTTC.

The chain is built from TRBV7-9 and TRBJ2-1, with TRBD2 matching over 9 bases. The J segment lost 7 bases and the V segment lost 5 bases, leaving 15 bases of the junction unmatched. The CDR3 loop spans 17 amino acids. CDR1 and CDR2 from the germline V gene are SEHNR and FQNEAQ (reference sequence). The CDR3 sequence: CASSPRACGGALNEQFF. The CDR3 DNA reads TGTGCCAGCAGCCCCAGGGCTTGCGGGGGGGCCTTGAATGAGCAGTTCTTC.

Many counts were recorded for this clonotype. The CDR3, as DNA: TGCAGTGCTAGAGGGCTCCGACTAGGGTACGAGCAGTACTTC. It specifies CSARGLRLGYEQYF. This rearrangement joins TRBV20-1 to TRBJ2-7, with TRBD2 as a possible D gene (6 bases). Trimming left V 1 base short and J 4 bases short, with 14 bases between. The CDR3 is 14 amino acids. Germline lookup yields CDR1 DFQATT and CDR2 SNEGSKA (reference sequence).

This clonotype was seen many times. J is TRBJ1-5 and V is TRBV6-5; the D gene is possibly TRBD1 (5 bases). V was clipped by 10 bases and J by 0 bases, with 13 bases between them. The CDR3 is 14 amino acids. CDR1 and CDR2 from the germline V gene are MNHEY and SVGAGI. CDR3 sequence reads: CATNQGFSNQPQHF. As DNA, the CDR3 is TGTGCCACCAACCAGGGTTTTAGCAATCAGCCCCAGCATTTT.

In this sample, this clonotype turned up many times. The chain links TRBV28 to TRBJ2-3; unclear D gene. The length of the CDR3 is 15 residues. Trimming stripped 1 base from V and 1 base from J, with 9 bases between. Per germline, CDR1 MDHEN and CDR2 SYDVKM. The CDR3 here is CASSLSTLGTDTQYF. The CDR3 DNA sequence: TGTGCCAGCAGTTTATCGACTCTGGGCACAGATACGCAGTATTTT.

V usage is TRBV5-6 and J usage is TRBJ2-7; no clear D gene. The CDR3 runs to 13 residues. The germline gives CDR1 SGHDT, CDR2 YYEEEE. V was trimmed by 3 bases and J by 2 bases, leaving 9 bases between them. The CDR3 DNA sequence: TGTGCCAGCAGCTACGACCTAACCTACGAGCAGTACTTC. Translated, it gives CASSYDLTYEQYF.

Concerning this clonotype itself: The CDR3 carries no conserved terminal phenylalanine or tryptophan, so it likely arises from a read error. The chain combines TRBV9 with TRBJ2-2, with 10 bases aligning to TRBD2. The CDR3 totals 18 residues. The germline gives CDR1 SGDLS, CDR2 YYNGEE. After removal of 1 base from V and 5 bases from J, the junction contained 11 bases not matched to a gene. The CDR3 DNA is TGTGCCAGCAGCGTATATCAGACTAGCGGGTTGTGGACCGGGGAGCTGTTTCTT. This translates into CASSVYQTSGLWTGELFL.

This clonotype has a handful of counts. V is TRBV7-2 and J is TRBJ2-1, with 10 bases matching TRBD2. The junction had 21 bases not matched to a gene; V was cut back by 1 base and J by 9 bases. Germline V gives CDR1 SGHTA, CDR2 FQGNSA. The CDR3 is made up of 20 amino acids. CDR3 loop: CASSLGRLAGEWLRNSEQFF. The CDR3, as DNA: TGTGCCAGCAGCTTAGGTCGGCTAGCGGGAGAGTGGTTGAGGAATAGTGAGCAGTTCTTC.